This is a list of T cell receptor beta chains from one sample in a study of T cell repertoires in cytomegalovirus infection. MiXCR was run by TCRdb on the reads, yielding one entry per CDR3 protein. The sample has hundreds of thousands of distinct CDR3 sequences, more than 20% seen once; the top ten hold roughly 8%. Sequencing was carried out using CD8+ T cells from PBMCs. The receptors were gathered from a human donor in good health (CMV status not recorded). Some clones in this sample may be carry-over from other donors' samples. Each CDR3 is given with its conserved first and last residue. D genes are given only for firm matches. The size of a clone is reported for some rows only, either as once, few or many, or as a class for expanded clones.

-,TRBV7-6,TRBJ2-1,-,TGTGCCAGCAGCTTATTCCGGGGGCAGTTCTTC,CASSLFRGQFF
TRBD1,TRBV27,TRBJ2-1,-,TGTGCCAGCAGTTTGTCTGGGACAGGCTACATTTACAATGAGCAGTTCTTC,CASSLSGTGYIYNEQFF
TRBD1,TRBV11-1,TRBJ2-1,-,TGTGCCAGCAGCTTAGGAACCACAGGGGGCTCCTACAATGAGCAGTTCTTC,CASSLGTTGGSYNEQFF
TRBD2,TRBV7-8,TRBJ2-5,many,TGTGCCAGCAGCTTACGGCGGGGGAGCTGGGAGACCCAGTACTTC,CASSLRRGSWETQYF
-,TRBV28,TRBJ2-3,-,TGTGCCAGCAGTTTATGGGGAGACAGAGCTAGCACAGATACGCAGTATTTT,CASSLWGDRASTDTQYF
-,TRBV7-2,TRBJ2-7,few,TGTGCCAGCAGCTTAGGCGGGGACGCCACCGAGCAGTACTTC,CASSLGGDATEQYF
-,TRBV5-5,TRBJ1-1,-,TGTGCCAGCAGCTTGGCCCTCAGGGCGTCGGAAGTCGAAGCTTTCTTT,CASSLALRASEVEAFF
-,TRBV9,TRBJ2-3,few,TGTGCCAGCAGCGCATCAGCCTCCCGCACAGATACGCAGTATTTT,CASSASASRTDTQYF
-,TRBV5-4,TRBJ1-1,-,TGTGCCAGCAGAAACCGGGGGGACACTGAAGCTTTCTTT,CASRNRGDTEAFF
-,TRBV29-1,TRBJ2-7,-,TGCAGCGTTCCAGACGGCTCCTACGAGCAGTACTTC,CSVPDGSYEQYF
-,TRBV6-1,TRBJ2-5,-,TGTGCCAGCAGTTTGGGGAAGCCCCGGGAGACCCAGTACTTC,CASSLGKPRETQYF
-,TRBV7-4,TRBJ2-1,-,TGTGCCAGCACAGGGTCTCCTACCTACAATGAGCAGTTCTTC,CASTGSPTYNEQFF
TRBD2,TRBV7-2,TRBJ2-1,-,TGTGCCAGCAGCTTAGAGCGGGGGATATACAATGAGCAGTTCTTC,CASSLERGIYNEQFF
TRBD1,TRBV7-9,TRBJ2-5,many,TGTGCCAGCAGCCTTATAACAGGGGGAGGCGAGACCCAGTACTTC,CASSLITGGGETQYF
TRBD1,TRBV14,TRBJ1-2,few,TGTGCCAGCAGCCCCTGGACAGGGGACTACTATGGCTACACCTTC,CASSPWTGDYYGYTF
-,TRBV4-1,TRBJ2-2,many,TGCGCCAGCAGCCAAGATTTGGTGGCCCTAACGGGGGTGCTGTTTTTT,CASSQDLVALTGVLFF
TRBD1,TRBV12-3/TRBV12-4,TRBJ1-4,many,TGTGCCAGCAGTTTGTTGACAGGGGGCGATGAAAAACTGTTTTTT,CASSLLTGGDEKLFF
-,TRBV28,TRBJ2-3,-,TGTGCCAGCAGTTTCGCCGGCCCCGTGGCAGATACGCAGTATTTT,CASSFAGPVADTQYF
-,TRBV12-3/TRBV12-4,TRBJ1-1,-,TGTGCCACCCAGCATGGGGCGGGTACTGAAGCTTTCTTT,CATQHGAGTEAFF
-,TRBV15,TRBJ1-1,-,TGTGCCACCAGCAATAGCGTGACTGAAGCTTTCTTT,CATSNSVTEAFF
TRBD2,TRBV5-1,TRBJ2-1,-,TGCGCCAGCTCAGGGACTAGTCGTAATGAGCAGTTCTTC,CASSGTSRNEQFF
-,TRBV12-3/TRBV12-4,TRBJ2-1,many,TGTGCCAGCAGTTTCCCGGGGAGCTACAATGAGCAGTTCTTC,CASSFPGSYNEQFF
TRBD1,TRBV20-1,TRBJ1-4,-,TGCAGTGCCGAGGGGGACAGCTCGTTTGGGGGGAATGAAAAACTGTTTTTT,CSAEGDSSFGGNEKLFF
-,TRBV7-9,TRBJ2-3,many,TGTGCCAGCAGCTTGGGGTTTAGCACAGATACGCAGTATTTT,CASSLGFSTDTQYF